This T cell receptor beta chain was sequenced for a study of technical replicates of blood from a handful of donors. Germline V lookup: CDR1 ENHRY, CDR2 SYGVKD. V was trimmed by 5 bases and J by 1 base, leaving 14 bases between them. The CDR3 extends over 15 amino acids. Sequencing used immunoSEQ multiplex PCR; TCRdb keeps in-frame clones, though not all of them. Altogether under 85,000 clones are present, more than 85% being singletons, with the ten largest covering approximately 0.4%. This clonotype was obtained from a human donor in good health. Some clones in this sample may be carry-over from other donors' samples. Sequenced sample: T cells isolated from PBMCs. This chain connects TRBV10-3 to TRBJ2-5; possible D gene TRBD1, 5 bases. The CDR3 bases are TGTGCCATCAGTCATACAGGCGTAATCCAAGAGACCCAGTACTTC. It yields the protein CAISHTGVIQETQYF.